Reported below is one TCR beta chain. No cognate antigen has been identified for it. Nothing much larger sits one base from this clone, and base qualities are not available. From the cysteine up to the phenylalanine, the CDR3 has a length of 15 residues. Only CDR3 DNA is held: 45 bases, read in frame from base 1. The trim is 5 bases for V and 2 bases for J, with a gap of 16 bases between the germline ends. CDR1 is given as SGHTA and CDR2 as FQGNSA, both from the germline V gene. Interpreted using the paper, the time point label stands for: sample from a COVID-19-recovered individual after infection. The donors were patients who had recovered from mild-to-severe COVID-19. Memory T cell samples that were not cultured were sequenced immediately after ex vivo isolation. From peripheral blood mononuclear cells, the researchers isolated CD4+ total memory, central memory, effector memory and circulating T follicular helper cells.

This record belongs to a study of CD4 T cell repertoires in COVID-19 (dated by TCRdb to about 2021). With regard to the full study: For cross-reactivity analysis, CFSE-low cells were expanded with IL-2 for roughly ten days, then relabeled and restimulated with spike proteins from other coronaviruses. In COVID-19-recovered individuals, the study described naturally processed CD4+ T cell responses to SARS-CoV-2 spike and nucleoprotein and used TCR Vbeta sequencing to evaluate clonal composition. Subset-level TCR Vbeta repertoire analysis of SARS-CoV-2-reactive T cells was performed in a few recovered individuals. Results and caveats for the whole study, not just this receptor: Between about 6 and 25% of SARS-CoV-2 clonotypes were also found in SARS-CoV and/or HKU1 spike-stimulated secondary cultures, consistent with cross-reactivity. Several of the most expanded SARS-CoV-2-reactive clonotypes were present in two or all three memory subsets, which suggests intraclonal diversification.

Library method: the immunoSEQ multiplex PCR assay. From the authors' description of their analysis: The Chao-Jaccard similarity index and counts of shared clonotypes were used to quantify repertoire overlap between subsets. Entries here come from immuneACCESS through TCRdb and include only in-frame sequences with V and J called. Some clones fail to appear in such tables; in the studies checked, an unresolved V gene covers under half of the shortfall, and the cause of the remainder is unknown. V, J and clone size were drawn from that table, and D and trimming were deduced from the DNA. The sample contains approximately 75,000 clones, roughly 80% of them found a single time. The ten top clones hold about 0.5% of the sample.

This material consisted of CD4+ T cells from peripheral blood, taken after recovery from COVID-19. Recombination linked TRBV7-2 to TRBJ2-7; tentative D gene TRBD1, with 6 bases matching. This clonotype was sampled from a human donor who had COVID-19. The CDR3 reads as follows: CASSRRGLGAYEQYF. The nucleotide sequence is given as TGTGCCAGCAGCCGCAGGGGTCTGGGAGCCTACGAGCAGTACTTC.